This paragraph covers one T cell receptor beta chain sequence. Its antigen is still unknown. This entry is derived from a study of cytomegalovirus exposure and HLA in healthy donors. General study findings and limits: Common viral pathogens seemed, in a later analysis, to connect with several of the most significant clusters. Reportedly, diagnosis of cytomegalovirus status by the classifier showed high specificity and sensitivity. The authors reported that TCR beta sequences could predict HLA-A and HLA-B alleles. These predictions were accurate for most subjects in the first cohort. Presence/absence analyses supposed approximately even sequencing depth among donors.

Use of 60 Vbeta and 13 Jbeta primers characterized the PCR. The data were produced by immunoSEQ multiplex PCR, yet TCRdb's version contains in-frame clones alone and is incomplete. This sample carries roughly 160,000 clones, approximately 76% of them seen once, and the ten largest clones take over 1.1%. Germline V gene data show CDR1 as SGHTA and CDR2 as FQGNSA. V lost 2 bases to trimming and J lost 7 bases, with 12 bases between them. This CDR3 comprises 14 residues. The V and J genes are TRBV7-2 and TRBJ1-5; D is unresolved. Material: PBMCs. This TCR came from a man aged 55 to 69 in good health and CMV-seronegative. The CDR3 here is CASSLTWEQQPQHF. In DNA, the CDR3 is TGTGCCAGCAGCTTAACGTGGGAGCAACAGCCCCAGCATTTT.